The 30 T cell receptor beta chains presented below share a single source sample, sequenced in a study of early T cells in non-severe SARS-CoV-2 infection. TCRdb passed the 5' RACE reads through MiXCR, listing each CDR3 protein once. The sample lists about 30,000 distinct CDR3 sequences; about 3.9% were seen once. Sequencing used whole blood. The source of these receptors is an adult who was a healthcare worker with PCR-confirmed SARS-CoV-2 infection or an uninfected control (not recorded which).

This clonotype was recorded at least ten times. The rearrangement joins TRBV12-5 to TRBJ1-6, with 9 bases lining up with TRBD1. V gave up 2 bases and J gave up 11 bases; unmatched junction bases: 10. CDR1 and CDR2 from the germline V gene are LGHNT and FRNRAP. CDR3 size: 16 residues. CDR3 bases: TGTGCTAGTGGTTTGAGAGGGAGGACAGGGGAGCCACCCCTCCACTTT. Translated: CASGLRGRTGEPPLHF.

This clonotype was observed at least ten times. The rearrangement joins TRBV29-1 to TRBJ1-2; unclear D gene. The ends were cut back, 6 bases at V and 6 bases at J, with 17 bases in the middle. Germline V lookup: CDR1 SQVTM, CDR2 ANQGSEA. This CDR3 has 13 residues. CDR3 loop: CSVTPRRENGYTF. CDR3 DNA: TGCAGCGTCACGCCCCGGAGGGAGAATGGCTACACCTTC.

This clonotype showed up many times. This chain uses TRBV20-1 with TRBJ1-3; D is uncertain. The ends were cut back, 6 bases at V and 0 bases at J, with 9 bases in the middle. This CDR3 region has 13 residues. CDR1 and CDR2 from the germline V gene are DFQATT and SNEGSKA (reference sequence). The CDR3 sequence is CSALPGSGNTIYF. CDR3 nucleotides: TGCAGTGCCCTCCCAGGCTCTGGAAACACCATATATTTT.

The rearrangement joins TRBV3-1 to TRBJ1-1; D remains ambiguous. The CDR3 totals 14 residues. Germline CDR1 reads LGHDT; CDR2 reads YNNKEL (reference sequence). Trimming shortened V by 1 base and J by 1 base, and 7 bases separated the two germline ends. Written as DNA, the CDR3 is TGTGCCAGCAGCCAAGCAAGGAGGAACACTGAAGCTTTCTTT. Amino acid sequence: CASSQARRNTEAFF. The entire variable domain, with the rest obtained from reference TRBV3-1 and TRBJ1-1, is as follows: DTAVSQTPKYLVTQMGNDKSIKCEQNLGHDTMYWYKQDSKKFLKIMFSYNNKELIINETVPNRFSPKSPDKAHLNLHINSLELGDSAVYFCASSQARRNTEAFFGQGTRLTVV.

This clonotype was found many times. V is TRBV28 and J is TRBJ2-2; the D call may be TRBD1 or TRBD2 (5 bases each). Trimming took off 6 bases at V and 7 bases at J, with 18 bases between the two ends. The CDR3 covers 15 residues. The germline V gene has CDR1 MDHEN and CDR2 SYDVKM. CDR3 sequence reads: CASRGTPTSYGELFF. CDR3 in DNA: TGTGCCAGCAGGGGGACGCCGACATCATACGGGGAGCTGTTTTTT.

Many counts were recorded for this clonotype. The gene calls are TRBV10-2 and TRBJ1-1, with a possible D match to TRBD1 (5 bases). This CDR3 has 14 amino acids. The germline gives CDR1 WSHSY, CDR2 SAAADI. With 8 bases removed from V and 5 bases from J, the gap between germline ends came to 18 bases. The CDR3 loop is CASGPGPEVTEAFF. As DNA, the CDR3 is TGCGCCAGCGGACCGGGACCGGAGGTTACTGAAGCTTTCTTT.

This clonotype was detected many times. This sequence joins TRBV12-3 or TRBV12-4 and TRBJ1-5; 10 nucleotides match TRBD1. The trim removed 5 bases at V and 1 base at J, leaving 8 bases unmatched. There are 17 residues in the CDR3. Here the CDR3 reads CASSPGTGDQSNQPQHF. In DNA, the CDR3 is TGTGCCAGCAGTCCGGGGACAGGGGATCAAAGCAATCAGCCCCAGCATTTT.

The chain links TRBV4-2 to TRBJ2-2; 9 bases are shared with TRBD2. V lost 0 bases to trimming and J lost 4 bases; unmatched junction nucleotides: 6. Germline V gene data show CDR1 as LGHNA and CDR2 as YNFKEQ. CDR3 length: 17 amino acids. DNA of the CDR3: TGTGCCAGCAGCCAAGATGCATCTAGCGGGGTCACCGGGGAGCTGTTTTTT. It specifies CASSQDASSGVTGELFF.

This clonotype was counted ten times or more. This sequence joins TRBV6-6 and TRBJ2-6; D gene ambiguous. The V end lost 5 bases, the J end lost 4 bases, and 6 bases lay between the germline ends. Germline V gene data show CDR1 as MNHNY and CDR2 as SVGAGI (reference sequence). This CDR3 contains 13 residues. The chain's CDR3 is CASSGSGANVLTF. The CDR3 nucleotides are TGTGCCAGCAGTGGCTCAGGGGCCAACGTCCTGACTTTC.

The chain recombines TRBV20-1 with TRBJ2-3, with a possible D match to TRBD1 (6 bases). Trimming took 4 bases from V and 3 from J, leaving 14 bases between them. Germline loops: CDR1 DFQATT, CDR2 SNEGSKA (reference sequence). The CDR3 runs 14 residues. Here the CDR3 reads CSAKKGHLTDTQYF. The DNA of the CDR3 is TGCAGTGCTAAGAAGGGACACCTAACAGATACGCAGTATTTT.

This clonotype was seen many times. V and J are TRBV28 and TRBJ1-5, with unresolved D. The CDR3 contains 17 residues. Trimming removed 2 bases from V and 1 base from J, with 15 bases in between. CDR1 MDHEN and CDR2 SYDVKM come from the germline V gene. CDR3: CASSLQPGQKSNQPQHF. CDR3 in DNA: TGTGCCAGCAGTTTACAACCCGGGCAGAAAAGCAATCAGCCCCAGCATTTT.

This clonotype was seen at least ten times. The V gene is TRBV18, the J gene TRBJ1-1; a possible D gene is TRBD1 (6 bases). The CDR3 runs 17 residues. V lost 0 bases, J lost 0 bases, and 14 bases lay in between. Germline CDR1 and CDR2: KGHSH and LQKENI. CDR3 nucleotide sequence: TGTGCCAGCTCACCACCGGGAACAGGGATCATGAACACTGAAGCTTTCTTT. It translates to CASSPPGTGIMNTEAFF.

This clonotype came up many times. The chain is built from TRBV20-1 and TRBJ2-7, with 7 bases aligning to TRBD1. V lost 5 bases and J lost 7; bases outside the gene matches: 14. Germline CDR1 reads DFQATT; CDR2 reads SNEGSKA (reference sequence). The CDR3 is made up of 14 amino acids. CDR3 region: CSAGGDRVTREQYF. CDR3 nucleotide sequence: TGCAGTGCTGGGGGAGACAGGGTTACTCGAGAGCAGTACTTC.

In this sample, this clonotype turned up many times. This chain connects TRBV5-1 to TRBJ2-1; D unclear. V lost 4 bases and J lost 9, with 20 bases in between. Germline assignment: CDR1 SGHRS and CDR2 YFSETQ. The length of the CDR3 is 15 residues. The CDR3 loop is CASSRLGSSFGEQFF. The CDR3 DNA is TGCGCCAGCAGCCGGTTAGGCTCGAGTTTTGGTGAGCAGTTCTTC.

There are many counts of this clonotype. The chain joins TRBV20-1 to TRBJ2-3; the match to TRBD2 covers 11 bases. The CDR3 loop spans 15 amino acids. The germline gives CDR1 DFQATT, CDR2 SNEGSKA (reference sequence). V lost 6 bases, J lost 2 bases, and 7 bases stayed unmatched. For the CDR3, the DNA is TGCAGTGCCATCAGACTAGCGGGGCTCACAGATACGCAGTATTTT. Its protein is CSAIRLAGLTDTQYF.

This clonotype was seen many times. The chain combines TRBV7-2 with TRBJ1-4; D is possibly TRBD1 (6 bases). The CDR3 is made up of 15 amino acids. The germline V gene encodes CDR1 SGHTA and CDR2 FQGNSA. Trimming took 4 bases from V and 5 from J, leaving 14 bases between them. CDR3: CASSSQGGENEKLFF. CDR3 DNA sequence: TGTGCCAGCAGCTCCCAAGGGGGGGAAAATGAAAAACTGTTTTTT.

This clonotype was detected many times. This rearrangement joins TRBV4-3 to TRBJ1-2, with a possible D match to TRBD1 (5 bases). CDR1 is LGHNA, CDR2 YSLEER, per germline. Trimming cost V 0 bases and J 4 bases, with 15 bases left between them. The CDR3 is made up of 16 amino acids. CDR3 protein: CASSQDREGVAYGYTF. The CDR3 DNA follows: TGCGCCAGCAGCCAAGATCGGGAAGGGGTGGCCTATGGCTACACCTTC.

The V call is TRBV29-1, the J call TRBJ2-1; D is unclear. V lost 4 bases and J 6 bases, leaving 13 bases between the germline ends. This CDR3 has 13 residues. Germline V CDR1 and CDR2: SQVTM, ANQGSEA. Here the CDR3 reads CSVARPLSNEQFF. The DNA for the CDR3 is TGCAGCGTTGCCCGGCCTTTGAGCAATGAGCAGTTCTTC.

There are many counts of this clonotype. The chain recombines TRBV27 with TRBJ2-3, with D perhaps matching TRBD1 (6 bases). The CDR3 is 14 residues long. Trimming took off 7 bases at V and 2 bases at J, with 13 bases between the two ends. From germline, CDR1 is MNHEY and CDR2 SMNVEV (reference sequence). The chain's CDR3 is CASTLDRTTDTQYF. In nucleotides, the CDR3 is TGTGCCAGCACCTTGGACAGAACCACAGATACGCAGTATTTT.

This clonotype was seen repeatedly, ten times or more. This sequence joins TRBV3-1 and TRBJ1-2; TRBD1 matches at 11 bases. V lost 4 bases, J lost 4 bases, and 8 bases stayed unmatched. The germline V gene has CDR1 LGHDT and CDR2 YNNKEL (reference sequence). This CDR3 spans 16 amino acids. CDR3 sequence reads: CASSRGTGGLGYGYTF. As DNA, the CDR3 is TGTGCCAGCAGCCGCGGGACAGGGGGGCTAGGCTATGGCTACACCTTC.

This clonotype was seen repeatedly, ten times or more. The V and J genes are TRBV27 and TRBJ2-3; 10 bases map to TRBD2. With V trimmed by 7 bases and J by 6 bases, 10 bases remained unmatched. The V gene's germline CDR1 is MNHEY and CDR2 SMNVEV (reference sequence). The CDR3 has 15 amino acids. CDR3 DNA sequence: TGTGCCAGCATAAGCGGGGGGGCCAGTCCTGATACGCAGTATTTT. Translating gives CASISGGASPDTQYF.

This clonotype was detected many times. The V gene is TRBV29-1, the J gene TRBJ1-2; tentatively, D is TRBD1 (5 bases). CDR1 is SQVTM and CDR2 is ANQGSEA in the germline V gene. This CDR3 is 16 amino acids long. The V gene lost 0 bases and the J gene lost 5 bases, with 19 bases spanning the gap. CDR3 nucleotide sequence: TGCAGCGTTGAAGACTCCCTGGTAGGGGTTAAGTATGGCTACACCTTC. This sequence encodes CSVEDSLVGVKYGYTF. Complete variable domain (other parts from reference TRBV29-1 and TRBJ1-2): SAVISQKPSRDICQRGTSLTIQCQVDSQVTMMFWYRQQPGQSLTLIATANQGSEATYESGFVIDKFPISRPNLTFSTLTVSNMSPEDSSIYLCSVEDSLVGVKYGYTFGSGTRLTVV.

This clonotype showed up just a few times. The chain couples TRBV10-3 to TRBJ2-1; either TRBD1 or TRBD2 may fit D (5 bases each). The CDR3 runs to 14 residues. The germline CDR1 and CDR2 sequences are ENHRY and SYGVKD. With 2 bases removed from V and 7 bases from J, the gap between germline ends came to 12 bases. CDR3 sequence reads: CAISEGPWGNEQFF. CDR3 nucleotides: TGTGCCATCAGTGAGGGTCCATGGGGGAATGAGCAGTTCTTC.

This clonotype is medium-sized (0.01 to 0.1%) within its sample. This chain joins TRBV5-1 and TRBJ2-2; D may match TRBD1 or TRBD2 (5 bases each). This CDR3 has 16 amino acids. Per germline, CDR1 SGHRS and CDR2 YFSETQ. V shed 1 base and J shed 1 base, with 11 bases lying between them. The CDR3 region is CASSLIRGQNTGELFF. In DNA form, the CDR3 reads TGCGCCAGCAGCTTGATCCGGGGCCAGAACACCGGGGAGCTGTTTTTT.

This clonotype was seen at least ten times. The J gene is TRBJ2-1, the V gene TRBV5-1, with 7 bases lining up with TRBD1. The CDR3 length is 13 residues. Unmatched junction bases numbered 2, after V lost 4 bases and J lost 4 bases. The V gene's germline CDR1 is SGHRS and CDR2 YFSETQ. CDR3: CASSGDSYNEQFF. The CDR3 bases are TGCGCCAGCAGCGGGGACAGTTACAATGAGCAGTTCTTC. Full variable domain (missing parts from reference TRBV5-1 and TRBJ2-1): KAGVTQTPRYLIKTRGQQVTLSCSPISGHRSVSWYQQTPGQGLQFLFEYFSETQRNKGNFPGRFSGRQFSNSRSEMNVSTLELGDSALYLCASSGDSYNEQFFGPGTRLTVL.

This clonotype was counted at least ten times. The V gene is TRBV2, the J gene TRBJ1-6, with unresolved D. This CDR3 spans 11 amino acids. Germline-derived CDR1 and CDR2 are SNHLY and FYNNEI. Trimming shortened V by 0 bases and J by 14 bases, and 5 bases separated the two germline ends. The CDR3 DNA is TGTGCCAGCAGTGAAGCATCCACCCTCCACTTT. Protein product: CASSEASTLHF.

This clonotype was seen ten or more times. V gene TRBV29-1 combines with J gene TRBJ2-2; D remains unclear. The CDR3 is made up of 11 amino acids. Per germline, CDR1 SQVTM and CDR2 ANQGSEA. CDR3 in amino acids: CTIRRNRELFF. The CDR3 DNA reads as TGCACTATTCGCAGGAACCGGGAGCTGTTTTTT.

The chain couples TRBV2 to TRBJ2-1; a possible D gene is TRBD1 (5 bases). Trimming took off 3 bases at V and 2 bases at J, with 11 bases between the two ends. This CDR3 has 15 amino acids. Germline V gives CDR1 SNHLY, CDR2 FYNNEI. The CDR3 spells CASSEGRSPYNEQFF. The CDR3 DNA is TGTGCCAGCAGTGAGGGGCGCAGTCCCTACAATGAGCAGTTCTTC.

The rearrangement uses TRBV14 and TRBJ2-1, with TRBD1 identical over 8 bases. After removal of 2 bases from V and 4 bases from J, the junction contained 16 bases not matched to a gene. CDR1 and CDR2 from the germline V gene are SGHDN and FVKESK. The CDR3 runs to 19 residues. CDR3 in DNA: TGTGCCAGCAGCCAAATAACCCCACTCCGGGACAGGCGGTACAATGAGCAGTTCTTC. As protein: CASSQITPLRDRRYNEQFF.

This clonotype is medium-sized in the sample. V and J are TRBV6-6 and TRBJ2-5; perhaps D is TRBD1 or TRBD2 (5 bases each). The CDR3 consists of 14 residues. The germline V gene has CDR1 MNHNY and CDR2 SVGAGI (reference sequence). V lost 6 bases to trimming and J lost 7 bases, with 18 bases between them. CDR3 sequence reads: CASRPVGRGGTQYF. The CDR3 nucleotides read TGTGCCAGCAGGCCAGTTGGACGTGGGGGGACCCAGTACTTC.